The 7 T cell receptor beta chains given below trace back to one sample, sequenced in a study of OX40 agonist ivuxolimab in advanced cancers. The repertoire was sequenced with immunoSEQ multiplex PCR; TCRdb's copy has only in-frame clones and lacks some. The sample shows about 86,000 clones, about 89% of them seen only once. The sequenced sample was CD4+ or CD8+ T cells sorted from blood, obtained in a trial of the OX40 agonist ivuxolimab. These receptors were obtained from an adult with an advanced solid tumor such as melanoma, head and neck, liver or kidney cancer.

The chain joins TRBV7-9 to TRBJ2-1; no definite D call. The CDR3 loop spans 15 amino acids. Trimming removed 5 bases from V and 0 bases from J, with 11 bases in between. Per the germline V gene, CDR1 is SEHNR and CDR2 is FQNEAQ (reference sequence). The CDR3 spells CASSQTNYSYNEQFF. CDR3 nucleotide sequence: TGTGCCAGCAGCCAGACAAATTACTCCTACAATGAGCAGTTCTTC.

V is TRBV4-1 and J is TRBJ2-7; the D call may be TRBD1 or TRBD2 (8 bases each). This CDR3 region has 17 residues. The germline V and J ends were trimmed by 4 bases and 3 bases, with 22 bases remaining between them. Looked up from germline, CDR1 is MGHRA and CDR2 is YSYEKL. The CDR3 here is CASSLIGGGQAFYEQYF. The CDR3 coding sequence is TGCGCCAGCAGCCTCATCGGGGGGGGACAGGCCTTCTACGAGCAGTACTTC.

This chain connects TRBV2 to TRBJ2-2, with no clear D. Germline lookup yields CDR1 SNHLY and CDR2 FYNNEI. The V end was cut by 2 bases, the J end by 1 base, with 8 bases between. The CDR3 consists of 15 residues. The CDR3 DNA sequence: TGTGCCAGCAGTGAACTACTCGGGAACACCGGGGAGCTGTTTTTT. Its translation: CASSELLGNTGELFF.

The chain couples TRBV9 to TRBJ2-4, with TRBD2 matching over 15 bases. Germline lookup yields CDR1 SGDLS and CDR2 YYNGEE. V lost 3 bases and J lost 0; bases outside the gene matches: 4. The CDR3 sequence is 18 residues long. CDR3 in DNA: TGTGCCAGCAGCGCTGGACTAGCGGGAGGGATAGCCAAAAACATTCAGTACTTC. As protein: CASSAGLAGGIAKNIQYF.

CDR3 region: CASSPIGEAEQFF. The CDR3 DNA reads as TGTGCCAGCAGCCCAATAGGTGAGGCTGAGCAGTTCTTC. The chain combines TRBV7-9 with TRBJ2-1; D gene ambiguous. Germline loops: CDR1 SEHNR, CDR2 FQNEAQ (reference sequence). The V and J ends lost 5 bases and 9 bases respectively, with 14 bases between them. The CDR3 length is 13 residues.

V and J are TRBV7-8 and TRBJ2-7, with D perhaps matching TRBD2 (5 bases). The V end lost 4 bases, the J end lost 7 bases, and 14 bases lay between the germline ends. Germline loops: CDR1 SGHVS, CDR2 FQNEAQ. The CDR3 length is 13 residues. The CDR3 loop is CASSSTLPGEQYF. The CDR3 DNA reads TGTGCCAGCAGCTCCACTCTGCCGGGGGAGCAGTACTTC.

The chain links TRBV4-1 to TRBJ2-3; D tentatively reads TRBD1 or TRBD2 (5 bases each). With 0 bases removed from V and 1 base from J, the gap between germline ends came to 8 bases. CDR1 is MGHRA and CDR2 is YSYEKL in the germline V gene. This CDR3 has 15 residues. This CDR3 is CASSQDPGRTDTQYF. The DNA of the CDR3 is TGCGCCAGCAGCCAAGATCCGGGGCGCACAGATACGCAGTATTTT.